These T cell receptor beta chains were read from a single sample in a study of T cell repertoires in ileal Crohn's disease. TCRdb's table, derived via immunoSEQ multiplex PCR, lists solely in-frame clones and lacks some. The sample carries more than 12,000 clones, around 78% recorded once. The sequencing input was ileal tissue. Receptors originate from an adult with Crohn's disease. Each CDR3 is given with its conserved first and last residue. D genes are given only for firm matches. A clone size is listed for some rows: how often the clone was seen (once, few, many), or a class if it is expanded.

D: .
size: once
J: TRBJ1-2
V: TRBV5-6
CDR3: CASSLRLRGHYGYTF
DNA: TGTGCCAGCAGCTTGCGCCTTCGGGGTCACTATGGCTACACCTTC

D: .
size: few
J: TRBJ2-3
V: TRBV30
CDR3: CAWRSGLLTDTQYF
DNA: TGTGCCTGGAGGAGCGGACTACTCACAGATACGCAGTATTTT

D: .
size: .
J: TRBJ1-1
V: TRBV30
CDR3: CAWSSGPGGAFF
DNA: TGTGCCTGGAGTTCCGGACCCGGGGGGGCTTTCTTT

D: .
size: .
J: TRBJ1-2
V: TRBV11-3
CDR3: CASSTPVTGRYGYTF
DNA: TGTGCCAGCAGCACTCCGGTCACAGGGCGGTATGGCTACACCTTC

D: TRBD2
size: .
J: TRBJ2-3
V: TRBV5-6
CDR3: CASSLVPIGLAGVLDTQYF
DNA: TGTGCCAGCAGCTTGGTCCCGATCGGACTAGCGGGGGTCTTAGATACGCAGTATTTT

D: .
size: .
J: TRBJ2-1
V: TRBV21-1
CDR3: CASSKIDNEQFF
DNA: TGTGCCAGCAGCAAAATAGACAATGAGCAGTTCTTC

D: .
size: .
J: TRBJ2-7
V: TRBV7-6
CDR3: CASSLVSTREQYF
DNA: TGTGCCAGCAGCTTAGTATCCACGCGCGAGCAGTACTTC

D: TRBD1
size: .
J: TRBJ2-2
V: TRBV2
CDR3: CASNSQGTGELFF
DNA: TGTGCCAGCAATTCACAGGGGACCGGGGAGCTGTTTTTT

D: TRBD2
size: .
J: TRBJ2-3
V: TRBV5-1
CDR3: CASMIGGATDTQYF
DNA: TGCGCCAGCATGATCGGGGGGGCCACAGATACGCAGTATTTT

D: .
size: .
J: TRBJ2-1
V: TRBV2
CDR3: CASSDRGLFNEQFF
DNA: TGTGCCAGCAGTGACAGGGGCCTTTTCAATGAGCAGTTCTTC

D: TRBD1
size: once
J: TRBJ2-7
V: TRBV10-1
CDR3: CATWDSKVYEQYF
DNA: TGCGCCACCTGGGACAGTAAAGTATACGAGCAGTACTTC

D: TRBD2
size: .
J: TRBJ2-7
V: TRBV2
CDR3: CASSGLAGLAYEQYF
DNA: TGTGCCAGCAGTGGACTAGCGGGTCTAGCCTACGAGCAGTACTTC

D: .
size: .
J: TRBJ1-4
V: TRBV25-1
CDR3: CASSKQGLTNEKLFF
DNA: TGTGCCAGCAGTAAACAGGGATTAACTAATGAAAAACTGTTTTTT

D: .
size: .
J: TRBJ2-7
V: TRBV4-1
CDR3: CASSRERITGSYEQYF
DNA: TGCGCCAGCAGCCGAGAGAGGATTACGGGGAGCTACGAGCAGTACTTC

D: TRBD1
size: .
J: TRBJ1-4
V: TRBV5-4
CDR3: CASSSPGQDNEKLFF
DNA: TGTGCCAGCAGCTCCCCCGGACAGGATAATGAAAAACTGTTTTTT

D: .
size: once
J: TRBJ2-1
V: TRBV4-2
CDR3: CASSPVTQGYGEQFF
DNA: TGTGCCAGCAGCCCGGTGACCCAGGGTTACGGTGAGCAGTTCTTC

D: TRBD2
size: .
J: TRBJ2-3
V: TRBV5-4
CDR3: CASRKWEGPADTQYF
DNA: TGTGCCAGCAGAAAATGGGAGGGCCCGGCAGATACGCAGTATTTT

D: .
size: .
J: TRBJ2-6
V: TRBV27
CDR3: CASRTGVSGANVLTF
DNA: TGTGCCAGCAGAACGGGAGTTTCTGGGGCCAACGTCCTGACTTTC

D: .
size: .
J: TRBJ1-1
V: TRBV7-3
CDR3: CASSQKRGTEAFF
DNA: TGTGCCAGCAGCCAAAAACGGGGCACTGAAGCTTTCTTT

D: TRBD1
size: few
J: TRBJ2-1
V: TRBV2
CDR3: CASSRRGSGTGRLSSYNEQFF
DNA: TGTGCCAGCAGTCGTCGGGGTTCCGGGACAGGACGACTCAGCTCCTACAATGAGCAGTTCTTC

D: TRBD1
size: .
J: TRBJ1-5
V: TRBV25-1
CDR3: CASSGPTDRGYGNQPQHF
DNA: TGTGCCAGCAGTGGCCCAACTGACAGGGGTTATGGCAATCAGCCCCAGCATTTT

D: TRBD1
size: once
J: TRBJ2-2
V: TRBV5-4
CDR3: CASSKDSGTGGPGELFF
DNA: TGTGCCAGCAGCAAAGACTCCGGGACAGGGGGCCCCGGGGAGCTGTTTTTT

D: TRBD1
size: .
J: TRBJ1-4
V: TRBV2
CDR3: CASSGGQALVFF
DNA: TGTGCCAGCAGTGGGGGACAGGCCTTGGTGTTTTTT

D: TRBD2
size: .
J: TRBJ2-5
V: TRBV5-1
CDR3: CASSSEIQAGGGETQYF
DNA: TGCGCCAGCAGCTCTGAGATCCAAGCGGGGGGCGGGGAGACCCAGTACTTC

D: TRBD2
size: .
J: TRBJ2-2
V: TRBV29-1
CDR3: CSAGRGTNTGELFF
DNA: TGCAGCGCCGGGAGGGGGACGAACACCGGGGAGCTGTTTTTT

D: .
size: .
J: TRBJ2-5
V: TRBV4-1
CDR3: CASSSGEGGQMETQYF
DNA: TGCGCCAGCAGCTCCGGGGAAGGCGGACAGATGGAGACCCAGTACTTC

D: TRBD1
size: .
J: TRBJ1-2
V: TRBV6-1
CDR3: CASSPTGASNYGYTF
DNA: TGTGCCAGCAGCCCGACAGGGGCTTCTAACTATGGCTACACCTTC

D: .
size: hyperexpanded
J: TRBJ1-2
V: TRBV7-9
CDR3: CASSLGTNFNYGYTF
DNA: TGTGCCAGCAGCTTAGGCACGAACTTTAACTATGGCTACACCTTC

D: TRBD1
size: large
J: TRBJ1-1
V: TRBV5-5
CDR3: CASSLATGQGWNTEAFF
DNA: TGTGCCAGCAGCTTGGCCACCGGACAGGGGTGGAACACTGAAGCTTTCTTT

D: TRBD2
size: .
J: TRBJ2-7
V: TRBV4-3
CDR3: CASSPPGLGSSYEQYF
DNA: TGCGCCAGCAGCCCACCGGGACTAGGATCATCCTACGAGCAGTACTTC

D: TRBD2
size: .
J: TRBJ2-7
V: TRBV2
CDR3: CASSVGLAGASYEQYF
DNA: TGTGCCAGCAGTGTCGGCCTAGCGGGAGCGTCCTACGAGCAGTACTTC

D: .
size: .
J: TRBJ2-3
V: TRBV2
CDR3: CASSRALSSDTQYF
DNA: TGTGCCAGCTCCAGGGCTTTGAGTTCAGATACGCAGTATTTT

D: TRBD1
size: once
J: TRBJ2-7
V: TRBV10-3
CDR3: CAMSRQGFYEQYF
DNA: TGTGCCATGAGCCGACAGGGCTTCTACGAGCAGTACTTC

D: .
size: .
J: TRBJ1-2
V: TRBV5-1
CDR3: CASSPSGNYGYTF
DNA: TGCGCCAGCAGTCCCTCAGGTAACTATGGCTACACCTTC

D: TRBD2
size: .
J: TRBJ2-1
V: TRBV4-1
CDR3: CASSQEGLPYNEQFF
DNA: TGCGCCAGCAGCCAAGAGGGACTACCTTACAATGAGCAGTTCTTC

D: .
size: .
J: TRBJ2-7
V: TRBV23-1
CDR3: CATLRGPGEQYF
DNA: TGCGCCACCCTCCGGGGTCCTGGGGAGCAGTACTTC

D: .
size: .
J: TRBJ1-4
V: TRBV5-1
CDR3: CASSLTRGAGEKLFF
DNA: TGCGCCAGCAGCTTGACTAGGGGCGCGGGGGAAAAACTGTTTTTT

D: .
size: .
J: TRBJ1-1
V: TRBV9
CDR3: CASSGNMNTEAFF
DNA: TGTGCCAGCAGCGGAAACATGAACACTGAAGCTTTCTTT

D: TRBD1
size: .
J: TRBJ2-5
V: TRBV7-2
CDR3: CASSGRTGQGGETQYF
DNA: TGTGCCAGCAGCGGACGTACGGGACAGGGGGGAGAGACCCAGTACTTC

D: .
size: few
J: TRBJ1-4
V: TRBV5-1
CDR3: CASSLGQIATNEKLFF
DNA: TGCGCCAGCAGCTTGGGCCAGATTGCAACTAATGAAAAACTGTTTTTT

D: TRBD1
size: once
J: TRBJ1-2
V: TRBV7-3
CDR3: CASSETGGLNYGYTF
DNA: TGTGCCAGCAGCGAGACAGGGGGGTTGAACTATGGCTACACCTTC

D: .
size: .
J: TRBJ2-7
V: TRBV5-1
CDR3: CASSLGQVGPYEQYF
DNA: TGCGCCAGCAGCTTGGGCCAGGTGGGCCCCTACGAGCAGTACTTC

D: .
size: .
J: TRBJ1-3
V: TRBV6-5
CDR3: CASRGTGLGNTIYF
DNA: TGTGCCAGCAGGGGAACAGGGCTGGGAAACACCATATATTTT

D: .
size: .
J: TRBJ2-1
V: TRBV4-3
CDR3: CASSQNYGDSNEQFF
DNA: TGCGCCAGCAGCCAGAATTACGGGGACTCCAATGAGCAGTTCTTC

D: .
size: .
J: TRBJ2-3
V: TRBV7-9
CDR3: CASSPPGTDTQYF
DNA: TGTGCCAGCAGCCCTCCGGGGACAGATACGCAGTATTTT

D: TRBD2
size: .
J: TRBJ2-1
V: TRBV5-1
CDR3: CASSRLAGGSYNEQFF
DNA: TGCGCCAGCAGCAGGCTAGCGGGGGGATCCTACAATGAGCAGTTCTTC

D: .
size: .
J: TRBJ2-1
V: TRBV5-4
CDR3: CASSGGLSSYNEQFF
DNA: TGTGCCAGCAGTGGGGGACTCAGCTCCTACAATGAGCAGTTCTTC

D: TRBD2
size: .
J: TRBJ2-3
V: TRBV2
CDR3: CASRASGGNTDTQYF
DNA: TGTGCCAGCAGAGCTAGCGGGGGGAACACAGATACGCAGTATTTT